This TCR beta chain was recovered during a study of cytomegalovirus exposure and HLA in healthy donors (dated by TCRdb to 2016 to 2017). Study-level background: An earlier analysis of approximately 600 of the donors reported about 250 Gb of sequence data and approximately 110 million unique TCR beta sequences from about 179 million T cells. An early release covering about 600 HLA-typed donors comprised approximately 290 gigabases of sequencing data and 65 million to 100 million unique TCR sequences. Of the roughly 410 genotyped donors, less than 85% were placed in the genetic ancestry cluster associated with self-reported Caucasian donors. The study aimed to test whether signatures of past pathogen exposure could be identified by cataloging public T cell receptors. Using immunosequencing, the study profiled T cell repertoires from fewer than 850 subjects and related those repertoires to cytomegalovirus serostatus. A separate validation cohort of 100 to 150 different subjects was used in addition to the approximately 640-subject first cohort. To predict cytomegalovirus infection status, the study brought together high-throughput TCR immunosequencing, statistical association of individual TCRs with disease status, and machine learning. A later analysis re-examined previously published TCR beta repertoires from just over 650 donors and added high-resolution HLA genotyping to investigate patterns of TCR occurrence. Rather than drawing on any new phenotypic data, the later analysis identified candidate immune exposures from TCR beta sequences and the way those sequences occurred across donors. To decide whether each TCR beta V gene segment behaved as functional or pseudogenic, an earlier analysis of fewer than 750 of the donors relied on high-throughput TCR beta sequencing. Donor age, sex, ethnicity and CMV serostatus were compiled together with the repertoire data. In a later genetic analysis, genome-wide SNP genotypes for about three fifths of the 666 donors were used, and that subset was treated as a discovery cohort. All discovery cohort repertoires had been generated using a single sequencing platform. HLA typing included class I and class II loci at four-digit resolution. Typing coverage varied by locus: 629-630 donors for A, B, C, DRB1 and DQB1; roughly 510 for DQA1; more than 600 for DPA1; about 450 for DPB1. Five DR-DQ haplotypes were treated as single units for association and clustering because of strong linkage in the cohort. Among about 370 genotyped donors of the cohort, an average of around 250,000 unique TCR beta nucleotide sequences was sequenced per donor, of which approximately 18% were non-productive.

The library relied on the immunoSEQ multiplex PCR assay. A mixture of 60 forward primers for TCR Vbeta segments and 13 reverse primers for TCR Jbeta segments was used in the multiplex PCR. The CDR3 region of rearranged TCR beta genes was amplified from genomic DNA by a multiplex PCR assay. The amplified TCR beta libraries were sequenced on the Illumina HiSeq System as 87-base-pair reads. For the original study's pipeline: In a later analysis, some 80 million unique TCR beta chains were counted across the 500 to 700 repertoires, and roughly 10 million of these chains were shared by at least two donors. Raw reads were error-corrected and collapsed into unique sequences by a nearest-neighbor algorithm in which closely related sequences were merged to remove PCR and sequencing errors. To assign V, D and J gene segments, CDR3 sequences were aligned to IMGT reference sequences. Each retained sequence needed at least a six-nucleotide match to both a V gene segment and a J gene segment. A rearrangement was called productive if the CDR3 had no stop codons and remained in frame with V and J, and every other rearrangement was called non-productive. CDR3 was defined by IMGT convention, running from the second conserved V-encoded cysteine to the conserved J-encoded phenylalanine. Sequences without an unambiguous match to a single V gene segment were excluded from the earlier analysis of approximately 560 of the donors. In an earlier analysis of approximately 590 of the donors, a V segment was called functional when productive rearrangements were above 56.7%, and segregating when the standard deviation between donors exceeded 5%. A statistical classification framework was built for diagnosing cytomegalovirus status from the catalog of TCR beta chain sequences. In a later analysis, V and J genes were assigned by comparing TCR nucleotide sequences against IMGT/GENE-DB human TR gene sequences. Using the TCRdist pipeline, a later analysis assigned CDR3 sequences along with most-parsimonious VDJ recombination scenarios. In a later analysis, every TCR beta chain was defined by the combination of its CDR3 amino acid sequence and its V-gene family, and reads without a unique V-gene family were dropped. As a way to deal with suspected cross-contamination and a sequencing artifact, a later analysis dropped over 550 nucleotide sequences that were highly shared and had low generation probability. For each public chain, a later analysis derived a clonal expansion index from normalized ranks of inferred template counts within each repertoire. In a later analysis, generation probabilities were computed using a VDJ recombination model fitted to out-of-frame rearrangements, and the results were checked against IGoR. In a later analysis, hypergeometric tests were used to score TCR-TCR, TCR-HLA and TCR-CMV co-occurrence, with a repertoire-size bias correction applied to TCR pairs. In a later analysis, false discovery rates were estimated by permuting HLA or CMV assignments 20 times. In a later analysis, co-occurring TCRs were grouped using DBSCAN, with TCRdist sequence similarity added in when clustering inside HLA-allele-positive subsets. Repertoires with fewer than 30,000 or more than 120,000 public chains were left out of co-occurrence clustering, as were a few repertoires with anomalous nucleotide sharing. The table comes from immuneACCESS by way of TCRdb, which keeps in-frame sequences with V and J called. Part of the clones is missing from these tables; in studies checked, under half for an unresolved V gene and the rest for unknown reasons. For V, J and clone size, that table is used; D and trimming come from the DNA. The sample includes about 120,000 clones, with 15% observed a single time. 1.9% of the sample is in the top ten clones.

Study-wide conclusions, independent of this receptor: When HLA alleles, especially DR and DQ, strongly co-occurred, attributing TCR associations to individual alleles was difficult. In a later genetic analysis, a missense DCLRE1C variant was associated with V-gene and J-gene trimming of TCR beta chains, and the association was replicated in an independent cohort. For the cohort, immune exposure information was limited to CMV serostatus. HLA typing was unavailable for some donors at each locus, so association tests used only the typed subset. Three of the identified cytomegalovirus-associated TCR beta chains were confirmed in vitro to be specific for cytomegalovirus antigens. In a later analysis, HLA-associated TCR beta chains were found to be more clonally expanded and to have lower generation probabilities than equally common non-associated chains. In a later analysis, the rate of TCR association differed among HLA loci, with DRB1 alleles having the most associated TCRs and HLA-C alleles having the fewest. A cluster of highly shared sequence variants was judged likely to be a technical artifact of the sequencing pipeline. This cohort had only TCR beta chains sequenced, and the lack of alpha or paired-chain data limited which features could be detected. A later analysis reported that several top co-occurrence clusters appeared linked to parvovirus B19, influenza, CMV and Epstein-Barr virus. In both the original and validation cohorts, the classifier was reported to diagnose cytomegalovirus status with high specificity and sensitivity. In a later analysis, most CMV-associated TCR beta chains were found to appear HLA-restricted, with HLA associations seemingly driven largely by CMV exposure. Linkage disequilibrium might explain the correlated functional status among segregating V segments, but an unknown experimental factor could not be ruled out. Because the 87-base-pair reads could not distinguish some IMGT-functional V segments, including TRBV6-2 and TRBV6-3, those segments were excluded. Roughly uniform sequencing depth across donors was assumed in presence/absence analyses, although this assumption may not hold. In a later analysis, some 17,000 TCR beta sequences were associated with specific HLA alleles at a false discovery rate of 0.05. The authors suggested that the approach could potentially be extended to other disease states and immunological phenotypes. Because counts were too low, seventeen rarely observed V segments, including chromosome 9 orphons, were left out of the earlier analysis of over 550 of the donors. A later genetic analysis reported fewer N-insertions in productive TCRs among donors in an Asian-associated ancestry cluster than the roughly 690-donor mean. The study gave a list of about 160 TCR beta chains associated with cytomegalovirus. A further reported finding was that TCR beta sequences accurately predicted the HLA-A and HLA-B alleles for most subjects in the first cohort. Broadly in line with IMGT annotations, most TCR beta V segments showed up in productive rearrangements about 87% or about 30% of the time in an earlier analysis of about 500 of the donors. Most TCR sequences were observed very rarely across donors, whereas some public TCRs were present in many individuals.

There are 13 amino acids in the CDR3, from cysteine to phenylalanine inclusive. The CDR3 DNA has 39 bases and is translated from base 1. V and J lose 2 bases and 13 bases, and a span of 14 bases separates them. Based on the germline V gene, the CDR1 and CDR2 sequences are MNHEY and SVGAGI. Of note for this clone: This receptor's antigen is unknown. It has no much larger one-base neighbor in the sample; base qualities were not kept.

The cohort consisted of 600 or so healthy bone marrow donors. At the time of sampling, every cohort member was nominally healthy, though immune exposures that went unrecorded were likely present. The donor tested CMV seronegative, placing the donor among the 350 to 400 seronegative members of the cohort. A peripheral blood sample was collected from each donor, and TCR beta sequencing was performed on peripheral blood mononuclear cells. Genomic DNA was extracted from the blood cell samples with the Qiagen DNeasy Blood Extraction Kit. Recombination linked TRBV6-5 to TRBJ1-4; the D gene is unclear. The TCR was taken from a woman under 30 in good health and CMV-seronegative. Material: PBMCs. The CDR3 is CASSYTSKTPLFF. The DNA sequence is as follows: TGTGCCAGCAGTTACACGAGCAAAACCCCACTGTTTTTT.